The following is a T cell receptor (beta chain) sequence with its context. No antigen is known for it. The germline gives CDR1 DFQATT, CDR2 SNEGSKA (reference sequence). This CDR3 contains 15 residues. The V gene end was trimmed by 1 base and the J gene end by 4 bases; junction bases not matched to a gene: 4. RNA extraction gave at least 5 micrograms of total RNA per sample. The record originates from a study of blood T cells in healthy people across ages. Points from the study as a whole: Estimated diversity across one million T cells was deemed an underestimate.

The second PCR ran 7 to 11 cycles with a sample-barcoded 5' primer and J-beta primers. Any given sample supplied a minimum of 3 million CDR3-containing paired-end reads. TCRdb processed the 5' RACE reads anew with MiXCR; each CDR3 protein has one entry. The sample comprises about 2 million distinct CDR3 sequences, about 50% of which are singletons, and over 2% rests with the top ten. This receptor was identified in a middle-aged woman in good health. The chain is built from TRBV20-1 and TRBJ2-1, with 10 bases identical to TRBD2. Sequencing was carried out using blood. The CDR3: CSARASGGLYNEQFF. The CDR3, as DNA: TGCAGTGCTAGAGCTAGCGGGGGATTATACAATGAGCAGTTCTTC.